This TCR beta chain was observed in a study of human T cells and chemical hapten exposure. Separate cDNA molecules received unique molecular identifiers, which the library attached to them. As originally analysed: TCR counts had a median of approximately 96,000 per sample and spanned about 20,000 to 700,000. MiXCR was run by TCRdb on the 5' RACE reads, yielding one entry per CDR3 protein. For this entry, the V and J calls and clone size follow TCRdb and not the study's own pipeline. This sample has approximately 80,000 distinct CDR3 sequences, with less than 20% found just once. Germline V gives CDR1 MNHEY, CDR2 SMNVEV (reference sequence). The CDR3 has 15 amino acids. Trimming at V came to 5 bases and at J to 0 bases, leaving 3 bases not matched to a gene. Total RNA extraction was carried out from unfractionated whole blood.

This clonotype was sampled from a female donor in good health. V usage is TRBV27 and J usage is TRBJ1-5; 8 positions agree with TRBD1. CDR3 nucleotides: TGTGCCAGCAGTAAAGGACAGGGTAGCAATCAGCCCCAGCATTTT. It is translated as CASSKGQGSNQPQHF.